This passage covers 11 T cell receptor beta chains from one sample sequenced in a study of cytomegalovirus exposure and HLA in healthy donors. This PCR relied on a set of 60 Vbeta primers and 13 Jbeta primers. Measured with immunoSEQ multiplex PCR; TCRdb has only the in-frame clones, and not every one. The sample contains roughly 150,000 clones, 80% to 90% of which appear only once. Sample: PBMCs. These receptor sequences come from a man aged 25 to 40 in good health and CMV-seropositive.

The chain links TRBV6-6 to TRBJ1-4, with D maybe TRBD1 (5 bases). V lost 0 bases and J lost 0, with 8 bases in between. Germline loops: CDR1 MNHNY, CDR2 SVGAGI (reference sequence). This CDR3 has 16 amino acids. The CDR3 protein is CASSYSGGATNEKLFF. CDR3 sequence (DNA): TGTGCCAGCAGTTACTCTGGGGGGGCAACTAATGAAAAACTGTTTTTT.

The chain is built from TRBV11-3 and TRBJ1-2; perhaps TRBD1 as D (5 bases). Germline CDR1 reads SGHNT; CDR2 reads YENEEA. The CDR3 spans 13 residues. Trimming removed 4 bases from V and 7 bases from J, with 13 bases in between. CDR3 in amino acids: CASSSRQLGGYTF. CDR3 nucleotides: TGTGCCAGCAGCTCACGACAGCTAGGTGGCTACACCTTC.

This chain links TRBV6-1 with TRBJ2-7, with 8 bases matching TRBD1. The CDR3 contains 14 residues. V was clipped by 5 bases and J by 6 bases; unmatched bases: 9. CDR1 MNHNS and CDR2 SASEGT come from the germline V gene. CDR3 coding DNA: TGTGCCAGCAGTAGGACAGGGATGGTTCTCGAGCAGTACGTC. This translates into CASSRTGMVLEQYV.

The chain uses TRBV4-1 and TRBJ2-2, with 12 positions matching TRBD2. Trimming cost V 4 bases and J 6 bases; bases outside gene matches: 15. CDR3 length: 19 amino acids. The germline V gene encodes CDR1 MGHRA and CDR2 YSYEKL. CDR3 in amino acids: CASSPDPTSGSRWAGELFF. CDR3 in DNA: TGCGCCAGCAGCCCCGACCCGACTAGCGGGAGTCGGTGGGCCGGGGAGCTGTTTTTT.

V gene TRBV7-3 combines with J gene TRBJ1-6; TRBD1 is a possible D gene (5 bases). The germline V and J ends were trimmed by 5 bases and 5 bases, with 10 bases remaining between them. CDR1 and CDR2 (germline): SGHTA, FQGTGA. CDR3 length equals 14 residues. The CDR3: CASSTGLNNSPLHF. The DNA for the CDR3 is TGTGCCAGCAGCACGGGACTGAATAATTCACCCCTCCACTTT. The whole variable domain, filled in from reference TRBV7-3 and TRBJ1-6, reads GAGVSQTPSNKVTEKGKYVELRCDPISGHTALYWYRQSLGQGPEFLIYFQGTGAADDSGLPNDRFFAVRPEGSVSTLKIQRTERGDSAVYLCASSTGLNNSPLHFGNGTRLTVT.

This clone has only one observation. A junction boundary mismatches the germline segment, possibly from a read error. V gene TRBV5-4 combines with J gene TRBJ2-3; 9 nucleotides align to TRBD2. Germline V gene sequence: CDR1 SGHNT, CDR2 YYREEE (reference sequence). This CDR3 spans 16 amino acids. CDR3 nucleotides: TGTGCCAGCAGCTTCCGGGGTGCAGGACTAGCCGGCGGGGGGGATTTT. This codes for CASSFRGAGLAGGGDF.

The chain carries TRBV29-1 and TRBJ1-3, with D possibly being TRBD1 (6 bases). V lost 3 bases, J lost 0 bases, and 6 bases lay in between. CDR3 length: 13 residues. CDR1 and CDR2 from the germline V gene are SQVTM and ANQGSEA. CDR3 protein: CSVETGSGNTIYF. CDR3 sequence (DNA): TGCAGCGTTGAGACAGGCTCTGGAAACACCATATATTTT.

The CDR3 region is CASSEYPGGYEQYF. In DNA form, the CDR3 reads TGTGCCAGCAGTGAATATCCAGGGGGGTACGAGCAGTACTTC. V gene TRBV6-1 combines with J gene TRBJ2-7; TRBD1 might be the D (7 bases). Germline V lookup: CDR1 MNHNS, CDR2 SASEGT. This CDR3 comprises 14 residues. Trimming left V 2 bases short and J 4 bases short, with 12 bases between.

V and J are TRBV27 and TRBJ2-3, with 11 bases fitting TRBD2. The length of the CDR3 is 20 residues. J lost 2 bases, V lost 1 base, and 14 bases had no gene match. Germline values: CDR1 MNHEY, CDR2 SMNVEV (reference sequence). Here the CDR3 DNA reads TGTGCCAGCAGTTTATTCTGGTGGGGGGGGACTAGCGGAAACACAGATACGCAGTATTTT. Translation: CASSLFWWGGTSGNTDTQYF.

About this clone itself: Mismatch with germline at one junction end may stem from a read error. CDR3 coding DNA: TGTTCCAGCAGCTCCCAGGACAGCTTCGACACTGAAGCTTTCTTT. This translates into CSSSSQDSFDTEAFF. This chain links TRBV7-9 with TRBJ1-1; a weak D match, TRBD1 (6 bases). CDR1 is SEHNR, CDR2 FQNEAQ, per germline (reference sequence). The CDR3 spans 15 residues.

The CDR3 sequence is CASSPAADSSNQPQHF. CDR3 coding DNA: TGTGCCAGCTCCCCGGCGGCCGACAGTAGCAATCAGCCCCAGCATTTT. The chain combines TRBV18 with TRBJ1-5; maybe TRBD1 (5 bases). This CDR3 has 16 residues. CDR1 is KGHSH, CDR2 LQKENI, per germline. Trimming removed 6 bases at V and 0 bases at J, with 15 bases between.